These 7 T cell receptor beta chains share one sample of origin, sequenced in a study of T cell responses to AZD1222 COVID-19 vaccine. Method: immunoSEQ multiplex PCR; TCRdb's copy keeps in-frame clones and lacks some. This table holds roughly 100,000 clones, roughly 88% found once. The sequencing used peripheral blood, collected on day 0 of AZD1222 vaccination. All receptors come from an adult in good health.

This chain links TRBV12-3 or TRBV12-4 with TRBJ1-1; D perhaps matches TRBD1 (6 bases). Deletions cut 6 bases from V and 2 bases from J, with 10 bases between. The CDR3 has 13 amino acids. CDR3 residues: CASRRQDNTEAFF. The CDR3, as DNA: TGTGCCAGCAGACGACAGGACAACACTGAAGCTTTCTTT.

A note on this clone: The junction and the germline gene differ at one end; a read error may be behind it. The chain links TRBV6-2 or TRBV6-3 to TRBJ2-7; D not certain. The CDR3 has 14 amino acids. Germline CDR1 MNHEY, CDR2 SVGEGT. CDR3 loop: CARSNGRPSYEQYF. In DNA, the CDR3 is TGTGCCCGCAGTAACGGCAGACCCTCCTACGAGCAGTACTTC.

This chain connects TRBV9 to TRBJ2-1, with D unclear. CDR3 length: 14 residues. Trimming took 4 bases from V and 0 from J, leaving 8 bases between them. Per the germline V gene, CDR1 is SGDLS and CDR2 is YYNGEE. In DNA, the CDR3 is TGTGCCAGCAGCCAATGGGCCTCCTACAATGAGCAGTTCTTC. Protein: CASSQWASYNEQFF.

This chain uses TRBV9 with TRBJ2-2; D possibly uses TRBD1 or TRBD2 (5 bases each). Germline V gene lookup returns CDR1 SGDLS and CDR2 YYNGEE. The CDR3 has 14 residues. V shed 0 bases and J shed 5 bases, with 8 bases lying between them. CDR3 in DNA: TGTGCCAGCAGCGTAGTCGGGGCGACCGGGGAGCTGTTTTTT. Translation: CASSVVGATGELFF. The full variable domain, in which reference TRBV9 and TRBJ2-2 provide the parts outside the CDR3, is DSGVTQTPKHLITATGQRVTLRCSPRSGDLSVYWYQQSLDQGLQFLIQYYNGEERAKGNILERFSAQQFPDLHSELNLSSLELGDSALYFCASSVVGATGELFFGEGSRLTVL.

The CDR3 reads CASGGVASPEQFF. CDR3 DNA sequence: TGTGCCAGCGGGGGGGTAGCTTCGCCTGAGCAGTTCTTC. This chain links TRBV27 with TRBJ2-1; 7 nucleotides line up with TRBD2. V was clipped by 8 bases and J by 9 bases; unmatched bases: 10. The CDR3 length is 13 residues. The V gene's germline CDR1 is MNHEY and CDR2 SMNVEV (reference sequence).

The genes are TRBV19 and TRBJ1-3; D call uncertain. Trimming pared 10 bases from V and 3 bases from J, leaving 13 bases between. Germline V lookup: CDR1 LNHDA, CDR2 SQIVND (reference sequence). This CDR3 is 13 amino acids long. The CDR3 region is CAIGKSLGNTIYF. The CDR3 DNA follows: TGTGCCATTGGGAAGTCACTTGGAAACACCATATATTTT. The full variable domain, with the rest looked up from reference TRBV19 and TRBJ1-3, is DGGITQSPKYLFRKEGQNVTLSCEQNLNHDAMYWYRQDPGQGLRLIYYSQIVNDFQKGDIAEGYSVSREKKESFPLTVTSAQKNPTAFYLCAIGKSLGNTIYFGEGSWLTVV.

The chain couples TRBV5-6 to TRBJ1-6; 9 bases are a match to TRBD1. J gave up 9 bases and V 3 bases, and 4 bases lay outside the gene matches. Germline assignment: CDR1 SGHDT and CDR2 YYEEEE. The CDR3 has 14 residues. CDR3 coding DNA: TGTGCCAGCAGCTGGGGACAGGGTGGTTCACCCCTCCACTTT. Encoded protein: CASSWGQGGSPLHF.